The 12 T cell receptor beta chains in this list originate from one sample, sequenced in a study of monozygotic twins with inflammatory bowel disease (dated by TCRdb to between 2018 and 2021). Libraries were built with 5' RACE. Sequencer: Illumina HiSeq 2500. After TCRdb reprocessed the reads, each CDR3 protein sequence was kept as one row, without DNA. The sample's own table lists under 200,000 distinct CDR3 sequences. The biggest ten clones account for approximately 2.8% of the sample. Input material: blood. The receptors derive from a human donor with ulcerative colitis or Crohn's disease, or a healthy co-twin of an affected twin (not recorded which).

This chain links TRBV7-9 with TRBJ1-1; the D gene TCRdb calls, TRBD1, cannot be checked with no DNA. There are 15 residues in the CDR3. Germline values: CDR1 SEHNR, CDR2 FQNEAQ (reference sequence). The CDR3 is CVSSPIQGGYTEAFF.

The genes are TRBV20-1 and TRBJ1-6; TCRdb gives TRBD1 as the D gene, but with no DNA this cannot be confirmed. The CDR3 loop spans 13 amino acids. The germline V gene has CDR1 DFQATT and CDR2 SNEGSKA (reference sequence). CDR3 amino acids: CSAQDRENSPLHF.

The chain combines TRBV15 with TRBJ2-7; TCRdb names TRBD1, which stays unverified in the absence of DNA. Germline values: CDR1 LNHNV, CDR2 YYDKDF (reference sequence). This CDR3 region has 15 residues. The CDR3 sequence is CATSRGSGGNYEQYF.

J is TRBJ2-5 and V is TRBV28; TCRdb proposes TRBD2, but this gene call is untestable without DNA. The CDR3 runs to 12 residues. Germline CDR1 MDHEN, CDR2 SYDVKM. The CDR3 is CASSRGTSGRRF.

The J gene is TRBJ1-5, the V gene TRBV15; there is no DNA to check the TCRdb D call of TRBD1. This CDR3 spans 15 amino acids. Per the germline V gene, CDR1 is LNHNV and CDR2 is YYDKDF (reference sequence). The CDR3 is CATSRGRGSGQPQHF.

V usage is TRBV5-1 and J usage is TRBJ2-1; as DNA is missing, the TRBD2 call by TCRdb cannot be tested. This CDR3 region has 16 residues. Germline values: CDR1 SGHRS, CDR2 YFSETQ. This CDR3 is CASSLERQAGYNEQFF.

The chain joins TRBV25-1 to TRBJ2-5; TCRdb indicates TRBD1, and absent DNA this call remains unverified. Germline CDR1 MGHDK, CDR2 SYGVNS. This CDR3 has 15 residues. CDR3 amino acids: CASSGEGRWMETQYF.

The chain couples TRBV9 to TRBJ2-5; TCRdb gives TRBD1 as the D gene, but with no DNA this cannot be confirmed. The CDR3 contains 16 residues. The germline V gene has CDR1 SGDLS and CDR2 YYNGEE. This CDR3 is CASSTRDREVLETQYF.

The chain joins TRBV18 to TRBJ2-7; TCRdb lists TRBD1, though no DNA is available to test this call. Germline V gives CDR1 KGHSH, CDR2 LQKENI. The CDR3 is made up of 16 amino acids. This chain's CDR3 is CASSLGTGGASYEQYF.

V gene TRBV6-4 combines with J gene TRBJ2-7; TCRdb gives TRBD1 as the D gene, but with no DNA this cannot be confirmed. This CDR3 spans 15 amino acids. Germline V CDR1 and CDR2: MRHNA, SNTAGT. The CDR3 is CASSAGTTNDYEQYF.

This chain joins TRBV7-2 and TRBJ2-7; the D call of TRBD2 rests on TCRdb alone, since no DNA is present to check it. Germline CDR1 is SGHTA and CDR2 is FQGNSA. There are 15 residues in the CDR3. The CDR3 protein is CASSSGPMATYEQYF.

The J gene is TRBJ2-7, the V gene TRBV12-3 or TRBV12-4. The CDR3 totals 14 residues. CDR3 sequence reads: CASSPHSNAYEQYF.